The entry that follows covers one T cell receptor beta chain sequence. This clonotype was found a few times. The clone's antigen remains unknown. Within one base of it there is no much larger clone, and no base qualities were kept. From the cysteine up to the phenylalanine, the CDR3 has a length of 20 residues. Just the 60-base CDR3 DNA is kept, in frame starting at base 1. At the junction V is shortened by 0 bases and J by 2 bases, with 25 bases in between. For CDR1 and CDR2, the germline V gene lists LGHNA and YNFKEQ. These data come from a study of human T cells and chemical hapten exposure (dated by TCRdb to the early 2020s). Turning to the overall study: For sensitization, 2% DPC in acetone was applied to a roughly 2 cm by roughly 2 cm area of upper inner arm skin. Blood for TCR sequencing was provided by twenty-nine alopecia patients at one to four time points (pre-sensitization, 2, 6 and 24 weeks). Patient blood was sampled pre-sensitization (week 0) and at 2, 6 and about 24 weeks after DPC sensitization. Libraries were pooled for sequencing, and variation in per-sample TCR yields was attributed mainly to small differences in library volumes within the pool. Patch testing was performed on the upper back with Finn chambers containing 0.01% DPC, and the patch tests were scored after 6 days according to International Contact Dermatitis Research Group standards. Throughout the roughly 26-week study period, patients were also given weekly therapeutic DPC doses on the scalp. Alopecia areata with under or over 50% scalp involvement, alopecia totalis and alopecia universalis were represented in the patient cohort, which was mostly female. The study tracked peripheral blood TCR repertoire changes in vivo during primary and secondary sensitization to the hapten diphenylcyclopropenone (DPC) in alopecia patients. Broader findings and caveats from the paper: After repeated subsampling, changes were observed in the strength of the expansion versus patch-test correlation and in the threshold at which the correlation became significant. Significantly more large CDR3 similarity clusters were formed by expanded TCRs than by pre-sensitization or healthy control sets, consistent with antigen-driven responses. DPC sensitization did not change how many TCRs were above 1 in 1000 frequency, and no evidence was found of alterations in global repertoire structure. All patients had alopecia, a presumed autoimmune disease, so their immune response might differ from that of healthy individuals. Patch test score correlated positively with the number of PT1 expanded TCRs, reaching significance at thresholds 8, 16 and 32 but not at 4.

The library came from RACE. The instrument was a NextSeq 500. During library preparation, unique molecular identifiers were attached to individual cDNA molecules so that TCRs could be counted quantitatively and reproducibly. For every blood RNA sample, sequencing covered both the TCR alpha and TCR beta chains. The published analysis was carried out like this. The median number of TCRs per sample was approximately 96,000, ranging from roughly 23,224 to 690,600. V, J and CDR3 annotation of the TCR reads was carried out using the Decombinator software suite. For the PS versus PT1 abundance plots, all samples were subsampled to the same number of TCRs (28,000). TCRs were defined as expanded if absent before sensitization and observed at least eight times at the 2-week time point. TCRdb applied fastp at Q25 and MiXCR to the public reads, then kept only in-frame beta chains. Merged by CDR3 protein, the rows form single entries marked with the most common genes and DNA. What appears here as the V and J calls and clone size reflects TCRdb's work, not the paper's. This sample is represented by 210,000 or so distinct CDR3 sequences; approximately 24% of them were singletons. 2% to 2.5% of the sample rests with the top ten.

What this sample's time point label stands for: patch test 3, about 24 weeks after DPC sensitization. The treatment or condition label here, explained by the study, means: therapeutic diphenylcyclopropenone sensitization with weekly scalp DPC. At each patch-test visit, blood was drawn before the patch test was applied. Patients were considered eligible if aged 18 to 70, diagnosed with alopecia and deemed suitable for DPC therapy, and patients were excluded if pregnant. Total RNA was extracted from unfractionated whole blood that had been collected in Tempus Blood RNA tubes. The TCR was taken from a woman in her 40s with alopecia areata. Some clones in this sample may be carry-over from other donors' samples. The chain couples TRBV4-2 to TRBJ2-5; the D region possibly corresponds to TRBD1 (5 bases align). The material sequenced was whole blood, taken in connection with sensitization to the hapten diphenylcyclopropenone (DPC). Here the CDR3 is given as CASSQDNGAQGAAKQETQYF. The base sequence is TGTGCCAGCAGCCAAGATAATGGGGCGCAGGGCGCAGCCAAACAAGAGACCCAGTACTTC.